The present T cell receptor beta chain was sequenced within a study of blood T cell repertoires in COVID-19. About the research overall: Acute and convalescent COVID-19 specimens originated in the United States, Italy and Spain.

Clones were read by immunoSEQ multiplex PCR, and TCRdb kept only the in-frame ones, dropping some. The table lists approximately 130,000 clones, under 85% of them singletons. Trimming took 6 bases from V and 2 from J, leaving 14 bases between them. Germline V gene data show CDR1 as MRHNA and CDR2 as SNTAGT. There are 15 residues in the CDR3. Donors of Cohort 3 who recovered were those that had two negative PCRs, clearance, or symptom resolution. The sample consisted of PBMCs or T cells enriched from blood (not recorded which). V usage is TRBV6-4 and J usage is TRBJ2-1; TRBD2 is a possible D gene (6 bases). This sequence was found in a man aged 30-40 years who had recovered from COVID-19. The CDR3 bases are TGTGCCAGCAGACGCGAGGAGGGTACCTACAATGAGCAGTTCTTC. Its translation: CASRREEGTYNEQFF.